The TCR beta chain described here comes from a study of cytomegalovirus exposure and HLA in healthy donors. The PCR made use of 60 Vbeta and 13 Jbeta primers. The assay was immunoSEQ multiplex PCR, and TCRdb's table has in-frame clones only and misses some. Found here are about 160,000 clones, around 88% of them singletons; the top ten hold approximately 2%. The germline V gene has CDR1 SGHRS and CDR2 YFSETQ. The CDR3 totals 14 residues. V dropped 4 bases and J dropped 1 base, with 11 bases sitting between them. The specimen sequenced was PBMCs. The genes are TRBV5-1 and TRBJ2-5; possibly TRBD1 for D (6 bases). This receptor was taken from a woman between 18 and 29 years old in good health and CMV-seronegative. This CDR3 is CASSRTVPQETQYF. The DNA of the CDR3 is TGCGCCAGCAGCCGGACAGTACCCCAAGAGACCCAGTACTTC.